The 31 T cell receptor beta chains below come from one sample, sequenced in a study of vaccination and CD4 T cells after COVID-19. TCRdb used MiXCR to reprocess the PCR reads, holding one entry per CDR3 protein. The sample carries some 25,000 distinct CDR3 sequences, around 53% recorded once. The sequenced sample was CD4+ T cells from blood, obtained before SARS-CoV-2 vaccination. Source of these receptors: a human donor who had recovered from COVID-19.

CDR3 in DNA: TGTGCCAGTAGTATTGGTGGGGCTGTTGTGACCCAGCATTTT. Protein product: CASSIGGAVVTQHF. The chain joins TRBV19 to TRBJ1-5; possibly TRBD1 for D (5 bases). V was clipped by 3 bases and J by 11 bases, with 17 bases between them. The CDR3 sequence is 14 residues long. In germline, CDR1 is LNHDA, CDR2 SQIVND (reference sequence).

This clonotype was recorded only once. This chain connects TRBV2 to TRBJ2-1; 7 nucleotides match TRBD2. V lost 7 bases, J lost 3 bases, and 3 bases stayed unmatched. The germline V gene encodes CDR1 SNHLY and CDR2 FYNNEI. CDR3 length: 13 residues. The CDR3 is CASNGGSYNEQFF. CDR3 nucleotides: TGTGCCAGCAACGGCGGGAGCTACAATGAGCAGTTCTTC.

The CDR3 spells CASSLYRDRGSYEQFF. In nucleotides, the CDR3 is TGTGCCAGCAGTTTATACCGGGACAGGGGTTCTTATGAGCAGTTCTTC. This chain connects TRBV28 to TRBJ2-1; 10 bases are a match to TRBD1. This CDR3 is built from 16 residues. Germline values: CDR1 MDHEN, CDR2 SYDVKM. The trim removed 1 base at V and 8 bases at J, leaving 8 bases unmatched.

The J gene is TRBJ2-5, the V gene TRBV2; D ambiguous. Per germline, CDR1 SNHLY and CDR2 FYNNEI. The V end lost 1 base, the J end lost 4 bases, and 7 bases lay between the germline ends. There are 13 residues in the CDR3. The CDR3 nucleotides read TGTGCCAGCAGTGAAGAAAATCGAGAGACCCAGTACTTC. Its protein product is CASSEENRETQYF.

This clonotype was detected only a few times. The gene calls are TRBV7-2 and TRBJ2-7; 9 bases align to TRBD1. V dropped 5 bases and J dropped 1; count of bases not matched to a gene: 6. The CDR3 spans 15 residues. The V gene's germline CDR1 is SGHTA and CDR2 FQGNSA. The CDR3 protein is CASSPQGARSYEQYF. CDR3 nucleotide sequence: TGTGCCAGCAGCCCACAGGGGGCGCGGTCCTACGAGCAGTACTTC.

The V and J genes are TRBV2 and TRBJ2-7; the D gene is possibly TRBD2 (6 bases). V lost 7 bases to trimming and J lost 3 bases, with 10 bases between them. Germline V gives CDR1 SNHLY, CDR2 FYNNEI. CDR3 size: 12 residues. DNA of the CDR3: TGTGCCAGCATTGGTAGCGGCTACGAGCAGTACTTC. This translates into CASIGSGYEQYF. Together with reference TRBV2 and TRBJ2-7, the CDR3 gives the full variable domain: EPEVTQTPSHQVTQMGQEVILRCVPISNHLYFYWYRQILGQKVEFLVSFYNNEISEKSEIFDDQFSVERPDGSNFTLKIRSTKLEDSAMYFCASIGSGYEQYFGPGTRLTVT.

The CDR3: CAISARLAGERGTDTQYF. The CDR3 bases are TGTGCCATCAGTGCAAGACTAGCGGGAGAAAGGGGCACAGATACGCAGTATTTT. J is TRBJ2-3 and V is TRBV10-3, with 12 bases matching TRBD2. In germline, CDR1 is ENHRY, CDR2 SYGVKD. V lost 4 bases and J lost 1; bases outside the gene matches: 9. The CDR3 consists of 18 residues.

The rearrangement links TRBV24-1 to TRBJ2-2; 10 bases align to TRBD2. Looked up from germline, CDR1 is KGHDR and CDR2 is SFDVKD. Trimming at V came to 9 bases and at J to 5 bases, leaving 5 bases not matched to a gene. The CDR3 loop spans 14 amino acids. The CDR3 spells CATGPSGSTGELFF. CDR3 DNA sequence: TGTGCCACCGGGCCTAGCGGGAGTACCGGGGAGCTGTTTTTT.

The CDR3 protein is CASSYLAGASYEQYF. CDR3 sequence (DNA): TGTGCCAGCAGTTACCTGGCGGGGGCCTCCTACGAGCAGTACTTC. The rearrangement uses TRBV6-5 and TRBJ2-7; tentative D call: TRBD2 (7 bases). V lost 2 bases, J lost 0 bases, and 11 bases lay in between. This CDR3 comprises 15 residues. In germline, CDR1 is MNHEY, CDR2 SVGAGI.

This clonotype was recorded once. This chain links TRBV4-1 with TRBJ2-5; 13 bases are shared with TRBD2. This CDR3 is built from 16 residues. The J segment lost 5 bases and the V segment lost 1 base, leaving 4 bases of the junction unmatched. Per germline, CDR1 MGHRA and CDR2 YSYEKL. The CDR3 spells CASSQVLGLAGETQYF. The CDR3 nucleotides are TGCGCCAGCAGCCAAGTTCTGGGACTAGCGGGGGAGACCCAGTACTTC.

The chain couples TRBV7-2 to TRBJ1-3; 7 bases fit TRBD1. CDR3 length: 16 amino acids. Per the germline V gene, CDR1 is SGHTA and CDR2 is FQGNSA. Germline trimming cut 5 bases from V and 0 bases from J; bases unmatched to any gene: 7. CDR3 residues: CASSRGQPSSGNTIYF. The CDR3 DNA follows: TGTGCCAGCAGCCGGGGACAGCCGAGCTCTGGAAACACCATATATTTT.

This clonotype showed up just a few times. V and J are TRBV12-3 or TRBV12-4 and TRBJ1-1; the D is unclear. The CDR3 sequence is 14 residues long. Deletions cut 0 bases from V and 2 bases from J, with 7 bases between. CDR3 nucleotides: TGTGCCAGCAGTTTAGCGTACGCCAACACTGAAGCTTTCTTT. This translates into CASSLAYANTEAFF.

J is TRBJ1-2 and V is TRBV29-1, with D tentatively TRBD1 (5 bases). Per the germline V gene, CDR1 is SQVTM and CDR2 is ANQGSEA. Deletions cut 0 bases from V and 4 bases from J, with 9 bases between. The CDR3 has 13 amino acids. The CDR3 loop is CSVEDRTGYGYTF. For the CDR3, the DNA is TGCAGCGTTGAAGATCGAACAGGCTATGGCTACACCTTC. Combining the CDR3 with reference TRBV29-1 and TRBJ1-2 gives the whole variable domain SAVISQKPSRDICQRGTSLTIQCQVDSQVTMMFWYRQQPGQSLTLIATANQGSEATYESGFVIDKFPISRPNLTFSTLTVSNMSPEDSSIYLCSVEDRTGYGYTFGSGTRLTVV.

The genes are TRBV7-2 and TRBJ2-7; D might be TRBD2 (5 bases). This CDR3 has 13 residues. V lost 8 bases to trimming and J lost 6 bases, with 17 bases between them. Germline CDR1 and CDR2: SGHTA and FQGNSA. CDR3 coding DNA: TGTGCCAGCTCTAGCCGTGTACGCCGCGAGCAGTACTTC. Translation gives CASSSRVRREQYF.

This chain links TRBV6-5 with TRBJ2-3; no firm D call. The CDR3 consists of 13 residues. From germline, CDR1 is MNHEY and CDR2 SVGAGI. Deletions cut 3 bases from V and 2 bases from J, with 6 bases between. The CDR3 spells CASSYRDTDTQYF. The CDR3 region has the DNA TGTGCCAGCAGTTATAGGGACACAGATACGCAGTATTTT.

This clonotype was seen only a few times. The CDR3 region has the DNA TGCAGTGCTATAGACACTACTAATGAGCAGTTCTTC. Its translation is CSAIDTTNEQFF. This chain uses TRBV20-1 with TRBJ2-1; no clear D. The CDR3 extends over 12 amino acids. The ends were cut back, 4 bases at V and 7 bases at J, with 11 bases in the middle. Germline-derived CDR1 and CDR2 are DFQATT and SNEGSKA (reference sequence).

This clonotype was recorded a few times. The chain has TRBV7-2 and TRBJ2-7; TRBD2 might be the D (5 bases). Trimming stripped 5 bases from V and 2 bases from J, with 10 bases between. Germline V gene lookup returns CDR1 SGHTA and CDR2 FQGNSA. The CDR3 has 13 residues. CDR3 DNA sequence: TGTGCCAGCAGCCAGCTAGCAGCCTACGAGCAGTACTTC. This translates into CASSQLAAYEQYF.

In this sample, this clonotype turned up a few times. The chain uses TRBV27 and TRBJ1-2; 10 bases agree with TRBD1. The trim removed 2 bases at V and 7 bases at J, leaving 4 bases unmatched. The germline CDR1 and CDR2 sequences are MNHEY and SMNVEV (reference sequence). The CDR3 runs to 14 residues. The CDR3 region is CASSLGTGAVGYTF. As DNA, the CDR3 is TGTGCCAGCAGTTTAGGGACAGGGGCTGTTGGCTACACCTTC.

The chain links TRBV18 to TRBJ1-2, with a tentative D call TRBD1 (5 bases). Trimming shortened V by 3 bases and J by 8 bases, and 16 bases separated the two germline ends. This CDR3 contains 14 residues. CDR1 and CDR2 from the germline V gene are KGHSH and LQKENI. For the CDR3, the DNA is TGTGCCAGCTCACCGGGGACGGCCCAGCGGGGCTACACCTTC. Protein sequence: CASSPGTAQRGYTF.

CDR3 bases: TGTGCCAGCAGTGCCCGGGGTCACCAAGAGACCCAGTACTTC. Protein: CASSARGHQETQYF. The chain uses TRBV6-1 and TRBJ2-5; tentatively, D is TRBD2 (5 bases). This CDR3 is 14 amino acids long. Germline V CDR1 and CDR2: MNHNS, SASEGT. Trimming removed 4 bases at V and 0 bases at J, with 9 bases between.

The V and J genes are TRBV7-9 and TRBJ2-2, with 10 bases aligning to TRBD1. Germline V gene lookup returns CDR1 SEHNR and CDR2 FQNEAQ (reference sequence). The trim removed 4 bases at V and 5 bases at J, leaving 10 bases unmatched. The CDR3 has 17 amino acids. The CDR3: CASSSYPGQGITGELFF. CDR3 sequence (DNA): TGTGCCAGCAGCTCCTATCCGGGACAGGGGATTACCGGGGAGCTGTTTTTT.

This clonotype was seen a handful of times. The chain uses TRBV19 and TRBJ2-7, with D hard to call. V lost 4 bases and J lost 4, with 8 bases in between. In germline, CDR1 is LNHDA, CDR2 SQIVND (reference sequence). The CDR3 contains 12 residues. CDR3 sequence: CASSKNKYEQYF. CDR3 in DNA: TGTGCCAGTAGTAAAAACAAATACGAGCAGTACTTC.

This clonotype occurred a few times. V gene TRBV10-3 combines with J gene TRBJ2-1, with 7 positions matching TRBD1. The CDR3 loop spans 19 amino acids. J was trimmed by 0 bases and V by 3 bases; bases with no gene match: 14. CDR1 ENHRY and CDR2 SYGVKD come from the germline V gene. The CDR3 DNA reads as TGTGCCATCAGTGACCTCACCAGGACAGGTATGGGCTCCTACAATGAGCAGTTCTTC. Protein: CAISDLTRTGMGSYNEQFF.

This clonotype was observed a single time. This rearrangement joins TRBV11-2 to TRBJ2-1; D may be TRBD2 (5 bases). The CDR3 totals 13 residues. Per the germline V gene, CDR1 is SGHAT and CDR2 is FQNNGV. V lost 3 bases, J lost 7 bases, and 10 bases lay in between. For the CDR3, the DNA is TGTGCCAGCAGCTTGCCTAGCATGAATGAGCAGTTCTTC. This gives the protein CASSLPSMNEQFF.

The chain combines TRBV28 with TRBJ1-5; D unclear. The germline CDR1 and CDR2 sequences are MDHEN and SYDVKM. The CDR3 loop spans 10 amino acids. Trimming removed 9 bases at V and 5 bases at J, with 5 bases between. The CDR3 DNA is TGTGCCAGTGGGGATCAGCCCCAGCATTTT. Its translation is CASGDQPQHF.

The chain recombines TRBV30 with TRBJ1-1, with TRBD1 identical over 9 bases. J lost 6 bases, V lost 2 bases, and 10 bases had no gene match. Per germline, CDR1 GTSNPN and CDR2 SVGIG (reference sequence). The CDR3 loop spans 15 amino acids. In DNA form, the CDR3 reads TGTGCCTGGAGTTTTAGAAGGACAGGGGTTTCTGAAGCTTTCTTT. Translating it yields CAWSFRRTGVSEAFF.

To note about this clonotype: A much larger clone lies a single base off, so this may be a read error. The chain employs TRBV20-1 and TRBJ1-5; TRBD1 matches 7 bases. The CDR3 length is 15 residues. The V gene end was trimmed by 1 base and the J gene end by 6 bases; junction bases not matched to a gene: 9. Germline V gene sequence: CDR1 DFQATT, CDR2 SNEGSKA (reference sequence). In DNA, the CDR3 is TGCAGTGCTAGAGGTATAGGGGGCGTGGGTCAGCCCCAGCATTTT. Translating it yields CSARGIGGVGQPQHF.

J is TRBJ1-2 and V is TRBV11-1; 8 bases match TRBD1. Losses at the gene ends were 5 bases for V and 2 bases for J; bases not matched to a gene: 4. Looked up from germline, CDR1 is SGHAT and CDR2 is FQDESV (reference sequence). The CDR3 has 14 residues. The CDR3 loop reads CASSTGQGNYGYTF. The CDR3 bases are TGTGCCAGCAGCACTGGACAGGGAAACTATGGCTACACCTTC.

This clonotype has a handful of counts. The V gene is TRBV19, the J gene TRBJ1-1; tentative D call: TRBD1 (5 bases). The CDR3 totals 13 residues. V was cut by 4 bases and J by 5 bases, with 11 bases left in between. Germline V gene data show CDR1 as LNHDA and CDR2 as SQIVND (reference sequence). CDR3 nucleotide sequence: TGTGCCAGTAGTAGCCAGGGTCGTACTGAAGCTTTCTTT. It translates to CASSSQGRTEAFF.

The chain recombines TRBV7-3 with TRBJ2-5; D call uncertain. The CDR3 is 13 residues long. Germline assignment: CDR1 SGHTA and CDR2 FQGTGA. Trimming took 0 bases from V and 0 from J, leaving 2 bases between them. The CDR3 DNA reads TGTGCCAGCAGCTTAACAGACCAAGAGACCCAGTACTTC. Its translation: CASSLTDQETQYF. Variable domain in full (rest from reference TRBV7-3 and TRBJ2-5): GAGVSQTPSNKVTEKGKYVELRCDPISGHTALYWYRQSLGQGPEFLIYFQGTGAADDSGLPNDRFFAVRPEGSVSTLKIQRTERGDSAVYLCASSLTDQETQYFGPGTRLLVL.

This clonotype was counted once. The CDR3 protein is CATMTPLIAGGNYNEQFF. The CDR3 bases are TGTGCCACCATGACACCCTTAATAGCGGGCGGTAACTACAATGAGCAGTTCTTC. The chain has TRBV24-1 and TRBJ2-1; 7 nucleotides agree with TRBD2. Germline V CDR1 and CDR2: KGHDR, SFDVKD. Trimming at V came to 8 bases and at J to 3 bases, leaving 18 bases not matched to a gene. The CDR3 consists of 18 residues.